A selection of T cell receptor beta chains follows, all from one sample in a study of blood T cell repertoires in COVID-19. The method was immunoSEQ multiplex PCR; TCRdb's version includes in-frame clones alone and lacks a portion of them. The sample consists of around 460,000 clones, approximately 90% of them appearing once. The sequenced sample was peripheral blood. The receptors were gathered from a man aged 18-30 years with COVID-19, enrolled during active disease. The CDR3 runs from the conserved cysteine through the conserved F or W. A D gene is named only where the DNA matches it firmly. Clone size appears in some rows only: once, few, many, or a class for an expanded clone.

CDR3aa: CATSREGQGEGGQPQHF
CDR3nt: TGTGCCACCAGCAGAGAGGGACAGGGAGAGGGTGGTCAGCCCCAGCATTTT
abundance: -
d_gene: TRBD1
j_gene: TRBJ1-5
v_gene: TRBV15
len: 17

CDR3aa: CASSPREGYGGRYTDTQYF
CDR3nt: TGTGCCAGCAGTCCCAGGGAGGGGTACGGCGGGAGGTACACAGATACGCAGTATTTT
abundance: -
d_gene: TRBD2
j_gene: TRBJ2-3
v_gene: TRBV27
len: 19

CDR3aa: CVRSGRQDSLISNQPQHF
CDR3nt: TGTGTCAGAAGCGGAAGACAGGATTCCCTCATTAGCAATCAGCCCCAGCATTTT
abundance: -
d_gene: -
j_gene: TRBJ1-5
v_gene: TRBV7-5
len: 18

CDR3aa: CATIRDRDSHYGYTF
CDR3nt: TGTGCCACGATCCGGGACAGGGATAGCCACTATGGCTACACCTTC
abundance: -
d_gene: TRBD1
j_gene: TRBJ1-2
v_gene: TRBV6-6
len: 15

CDR3aa: CASSIVGRNTEAFF
CDR3nt: TGTGCCAGTAGTATAGTAGGGAGGAACACTGAAGCTTTCTTT
abundance: -
d_gene: -
j_gene: TRBJ1-1
v_gene: TRBV19
len: 14

CDR3aa: CASSSPGLAGGSYNEQFF
CDR3nt: TGTGCCAGCAGCTCCCCGGGACTAGCGGGGGGGTCCTACAATGAGCAGTTCTTC
abundance: -
d_gene: TRBD2
j_gene: TRBJ2-1
v_gene: TRBV5-6
len: 18

CDR3aa: CASSRTGTGRSPLHF
CDR3nt: TGTGCCAGCAGCCGAACCGGGACAGGGAGATCACCCCTCCACTTT
abundance: -
d_gene: TRBD1
j_gene: TRBJ1-6
v_gene: TRBV27
len: 15

CDR3aa: CASSLSGTGTYGYTF
CDR3nt: TGTGCCAGCAGCTTATCCGGGACAGGGACTTATGGCTACACCTTC
abundance: -
d_gene: TRBD1
j_gene: TRBJ1-2
v_gene: TRBV7-8
len: 15

CDR3aa: CASSARSDTTLRNYGYTF
CDR3nt: TGCGCCAGCAGCGCCCGGTCGGACACCACCCTCAGGAACTATGGCTACACCTTC
abundance: -
d_gene: -
j_gene: TRBJ1-2
v_gene: TRBV5-1
len: 18

CDR3aa: CASSRTQGYTF
CDR3nt: TGTGCCAGCAGCCGTACACAGGGCTACACCTTC
abundance: -
d_gene: -
j_gene: TRBJ1-2
v_gene: TRBV2
len: 11

CDR3aa: CASEREGRTDTQYF
CDR3nt: TGTGCCAGCGAGCGGGAGGGACGCACAGATACGCAGTATTTT
abundance: -
d_gene: TRBD2
j_gene: TRBJ2-3
v_gene: TRBV18
len: 14

CDR3aa: CASSPGTRKETQYF
CDR3nt: TGTGCCAGCAGTCCCGGGACTCGAAAAGAGACCCAGTACTTC
abundance: once
d_gene: -
j_gene: TRBJ2-5
v_gene: TRBV7-9
len: 14

CDR3aa: CASSQGQGGQETQYF
CDR3nt: TGTGCCAGCAGCCAAGGACAGGGAGGCCAAGAGACCCAGTACTTC
abundance: -
d_gene: -
j_gene: TRBJ2-5
v_gene: TRBV4-2
len: 15